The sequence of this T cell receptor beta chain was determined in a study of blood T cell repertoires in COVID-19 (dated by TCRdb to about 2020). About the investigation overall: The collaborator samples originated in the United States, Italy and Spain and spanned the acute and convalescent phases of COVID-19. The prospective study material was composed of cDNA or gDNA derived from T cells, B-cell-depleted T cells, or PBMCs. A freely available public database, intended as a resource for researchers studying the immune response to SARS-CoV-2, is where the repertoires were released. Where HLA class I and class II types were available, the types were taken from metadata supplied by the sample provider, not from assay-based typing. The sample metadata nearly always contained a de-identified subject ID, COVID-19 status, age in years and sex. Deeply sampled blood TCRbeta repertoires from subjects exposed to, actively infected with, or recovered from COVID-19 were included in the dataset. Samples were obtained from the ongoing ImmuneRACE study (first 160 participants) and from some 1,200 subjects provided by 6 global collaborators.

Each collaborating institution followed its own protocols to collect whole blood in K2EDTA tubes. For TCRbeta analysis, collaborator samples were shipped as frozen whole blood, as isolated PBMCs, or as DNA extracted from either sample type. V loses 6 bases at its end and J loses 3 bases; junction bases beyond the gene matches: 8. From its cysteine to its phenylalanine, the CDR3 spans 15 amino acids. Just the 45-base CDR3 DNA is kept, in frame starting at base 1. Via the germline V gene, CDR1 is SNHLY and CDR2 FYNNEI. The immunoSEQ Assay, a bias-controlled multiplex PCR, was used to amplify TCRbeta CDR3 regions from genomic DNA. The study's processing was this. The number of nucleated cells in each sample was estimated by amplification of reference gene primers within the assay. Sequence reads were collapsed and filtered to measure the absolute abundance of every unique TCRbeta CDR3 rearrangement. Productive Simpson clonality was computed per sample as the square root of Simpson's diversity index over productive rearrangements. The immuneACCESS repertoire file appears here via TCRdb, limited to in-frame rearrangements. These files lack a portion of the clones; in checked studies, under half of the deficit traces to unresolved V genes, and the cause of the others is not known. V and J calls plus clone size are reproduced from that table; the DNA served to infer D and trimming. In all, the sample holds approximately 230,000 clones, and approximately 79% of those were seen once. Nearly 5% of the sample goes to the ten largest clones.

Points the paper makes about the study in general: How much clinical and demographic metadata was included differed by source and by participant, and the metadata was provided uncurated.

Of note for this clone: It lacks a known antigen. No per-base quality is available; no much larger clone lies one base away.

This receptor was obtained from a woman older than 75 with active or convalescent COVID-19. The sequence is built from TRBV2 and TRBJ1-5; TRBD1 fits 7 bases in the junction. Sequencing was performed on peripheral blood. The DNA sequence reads TGTGCCAGCAGCTTGACAGGGCCCCACAATCAGCCCCAGCATTTT. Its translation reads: CASSLTGPHNQPQHF.